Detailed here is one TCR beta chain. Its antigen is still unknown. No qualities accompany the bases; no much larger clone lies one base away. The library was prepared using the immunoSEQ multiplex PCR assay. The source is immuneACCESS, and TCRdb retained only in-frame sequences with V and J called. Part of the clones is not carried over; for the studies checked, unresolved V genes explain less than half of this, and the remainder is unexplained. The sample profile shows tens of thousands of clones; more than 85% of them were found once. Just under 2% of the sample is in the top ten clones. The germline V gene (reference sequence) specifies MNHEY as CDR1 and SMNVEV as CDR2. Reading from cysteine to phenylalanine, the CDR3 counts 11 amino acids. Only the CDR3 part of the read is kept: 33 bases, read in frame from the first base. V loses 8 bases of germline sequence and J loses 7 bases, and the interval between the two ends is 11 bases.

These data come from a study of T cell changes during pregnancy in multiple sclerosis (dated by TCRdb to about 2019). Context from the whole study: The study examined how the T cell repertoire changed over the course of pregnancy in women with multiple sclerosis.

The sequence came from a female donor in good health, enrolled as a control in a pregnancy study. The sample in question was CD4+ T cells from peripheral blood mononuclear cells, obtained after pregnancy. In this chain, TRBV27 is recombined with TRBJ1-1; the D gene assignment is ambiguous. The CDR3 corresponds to CASLKQVEAFF. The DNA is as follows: TGTGCCAGCCTAAAGCAAGTTGAAGCTTTCTTT.